The 21 T cell receptor beta chains in this list originate from one sample, sequenced in a study of Ad26.COV2.S vaccination and SARS-CoV-2 variants. The protocol was immunoSEQ multiplex PCR, while the TCRdb copy is restricted to in-frame clones and leaves out a portion. Altogether just over 350,000 clones are present, 90% to 95% being singletons, with the ten largest covering 3.9%. Material: peripheral blood, obtained after recovery from COVID-19. The receptor set was obtained from a human donor who had recovered from COVID-19.

V gene TRBV27 combines with J gene TRBJ2-5; D gene unclear. From germline, CDR1 is MNHEY and CDR2 SMNVEV (reference sequence). V was cut by 8 bases and J by 0 bases, with 13 bases left in between. The CDR3 loop spans 14 amino acids. The CDR3 loop is CASARSENQETQYF. Written as DNA, the CDR3 is TGTGCCAGCGCGCGGTCCGAGAACCAAGAGACCCAGTACTTC.

This sequence joins TRBV4-2 and TRBJ2-7, with D perhaps matching TRBD2 (7 bases). V was trimmed by 1 base and J by 5 bases, leaving 21 bases between them. CDR3 size: 17 residues. The V gene's germline CDR1 is LGHNA and CDR2 YNFKEQ. The CDR3, as DNA: TGTGCCAGCAGCCAAGGGGGGCGGGGGTATCCCCTCGACGAGCAGTACTTC. Its protein product is CASSQGGRGYPLDEQYF.

This chain uses TRBV3-1 (or the pseudogene TRBV3-2) with TRBJ2-3, with D uncertain. Germline V gene sequence: CDR1 LGHDT, CDR2 YNNKEL (reference sequence). The CDR3 has 16 amino acids. V was pared by 1 base and J by 1 base, with 12 bases between. The CDR3: CASSQAPNLRTDTQYF. In DNA form, the CDR3 reads TGTGCCAGCAGCCAAGCGCCTAACCTACGCACAGATACGCAGTATTTT.

The chain employs TRBV7-9 and TRBJ1-1; D is unresolved. With 2 bases removed from V and 4 bases from J, the gap between germline ends came to 5 bases. From germline, CDR1 is SEHNR and CDR2 FQNEAQ (reference sequence). This CDR3 is built from 12 residues. In DNA form, the CDR3 reads TGTGCCAGCAGCTTACAATCCACTGAAGCTTTCTTT. It yields the protein CASSLQSTEAFF.

This clone showed up just once. This chain links TRBV14 with TRBJ2-3, with D unclear. Germline CDR1 SGHDN, CDR2 FVKESK. This CDR3 is built from 13 residues. The ends were cut back, 1 base at V and 8 bases at J, with 10 bases in the middle. DNA for the CDR3: TGTGCCAGCAGCCAAGTGGCTCGGGTTACGCAGTATTTT. Translating it yields CASSQVARVTQYF.

This chain connects TRBV7-2 to TRBJ2-5; 7 positions match TRBD2. Germline lookup yields CDR1 SGHTA and CDR2 FQGNSA. CDR3 length: 14 residues. Trimming cost V 6 bases and J 2 bases; bases outside gene matches: 6. The CDR3 DNA sequence: TGTGCCAGCAGTCAAGCGGGGTATCAAGAGACCCAGTACTTC. Residues: CASSQAGYQETQYF.

The chain couples TRBV4-1 to TRBJ2-6, with unresolved D. The CDR3 totals 18 residues. V lost 2 bases and J 0 bases, leaving 14 bases between the germline ends. Germline V gives CDR1 MGHRA, CDR2 YSYEKL. CDR3 nucleotides: TGCGCCAGCAGCCAACGTACAATTAAATCCTCTGGGGCCAACGTCCTGACTTTC. Its translation is CASSQRTIKSSGANVLTF.

The chain is built from TRBV2 and TRBJ2-3, with 12 positions matching TRBD2. This CDR3 comprises 16 residues. CDR1 is SNHLY and CDR2 is FYNNEI in the germline V gene. V lost 3 bases to trimming and J lost 5 bases; unmatched junction nucleotides: 6. The CDR3 protein is CASSEASGGARDTQYF. The CDR3 DNA follows: TGTGCCAGCAGTGAGGCTAGCGGGGGGGCCCGAGATACGCAGTATTTT.

The chain carries TRBV5-1 and TRBJ1-1; D is unclear. In germline, CDR1 is SGHRS, CDR2 YFSETQ. The CDR3 runs to 14 residues. The V end was cut by 0 bases, the J end by 6 bases, with 12 bases between. CDR3 in amino acids: CASSLAGQIAEAFF. The CDR3 DNA reads TGCGCCAGCAGCTTGGCCGGCCAGATCGCTGAAGCTTTCTTT.

The V call is TRBV10-1, the J call TRBJ2-2, with D perhaps being TRBD1 or TRBD2 (6 bases each). The CDR3 contains 15 residues. Germline CDR1 WNHNN, CDR2 SYGVQD (reference sequence). The V end lost 1 base, the J end lost 5 bases, and 11 bases lay between the germline ends. The CDR3 DNA reads as TGCGCCAGCAGTGAGTTCGGGGGCAGAACCGGGGAGCTGTTTTTT. Its protein is CASSEFGGRTGELFF.

A single count supports this clone. The chain couples TRBV3-1 (or the pseudogene TRBV3-2) to TRBJ2-3, with D possibly matching TRBD2 (7 bases). The V gene's germline CDR1 is LGHDT and CDR2 YNNKEL (reference sequence). V lost 5 bases, J lost 3 bases, and 12 bases lay in between. The CDR3 is 14 residues long. The DNA of the CDR3 is TGTGCCAGCAGCGGGGGGGGCCGGACAGATACGCAGTATTTT. Encoded protein: CASSGGGRTDTQYF.

This clone was recorded only once. The rearrangement joins TRBV6-5 to TRBJ1-1, with D perhaps matching TRBD1 (6 bases). With 7 bases removed from V and 8 bases from J, the gap between germline ends came to 20 bases. The V gene's germline CDR1 is MNHEY and CDR2 SVGAGI. CDR3 length: 14 amino acids. Here the CDR3 reads CASTKPGQITEAFF. CDR3 nucleotides: TGTGCCAGCACCAAGCCGGGACAAATCACGGAAGCTTTCTTT.

This chain links TRBV20-1 with TRBJ1-2; 8 nucleotides agree with TRBD1. CDR1 DFQATT and CDR2 SNEGSKA come from the germline V gene (reference sequence). Losses at the gene ends were 6 bases for V and 4 bases for J; bases not matched to a gene: 1. The CDR3 runs to 11 residues. CDR3 amino acids: CSADRVYGYTF. The DNA for the CDR3 is TGCAGTGCGGACAGGGTCTATGGCTACACCTTC.

The count of this clone is one. In DNA form, the CDR3 reads TGCGCCAGCAGTCGAGACAGGGGTAGCACAGATACGCAGTATTTT. Residues: CASSRDRGSTDTQYF. V usage is TRBV4-1 and J usage is TRBJ2-3, with TRBD1 identical over 8 bases. Trimming removed 6 bases from V and 0 bases from J; junction bases left unmatched: 5. Germline values: CDR1 MGHRA, CDR2 YSYEKL. This CDR3 comprises 15 residues.

This rearrangement joins TRBV4-3 to TRBJ1-6; possibly TRBD1 for D (5 bases). Trimming cost V 3 bases and J 0 bases, with 12 bases left between them. This CDR3 contains 17 residues. Germline CDR1 is LGHNA and CDR2 is YSLEER. As DNA, the CDR3 is TGCGCCAGCAGCCAGAGGGACGGAAGCTCCTATAATTCACCCCTCCACTTT. It codes for CASSQRDGSSYNSPLHF.

V is TRBV5-1 and J is TRBJ2-1; 10 nucleotides match TRBD1. The J segment lost 8 bases and the V segment lost 0 bases, leaving 14 bases of the junction unmatched. The CDR3 loop spans 18 amino acids. Germline CDR1 is SGHRS and CDR2 is YFSETQ. CDR3: CASSLEGQGLIGSDEQFF. Here the CDR3 DNA reads TGCGCCAGCAGCTTGGAGGGACAGGGGTTAATAGGGAGCGATGAGCAGTTCTTC.

This sequence joins TRBV6-2 or TRBV6-3 and TRBJ2-5; 8 nucleotides line up with TRBD2. The CDR3 sequence is 16 residues long. V shed 2 bases and J 0 bases; nucleotides not matched to a gene: 5. From germline, CDR1 is MNHEY and CDR2 SVGEGT. This chain's CDR3 is CASSYGTGGNQETQYF. The CDR3 bases are TGTGCCAGCAGTTACGGTACGGGGGGGAACCAAGAGACCCAGTACTTC.

For the CDR3, the DNA is TGTGCCAGCAGTTACTCGACCAGGGTGGGAGATACGCAGTATTTT. It specifies CASSYSTRVGDTQYF. This chain connects TRBV6-5 to TRBJ2-3; D perhaps matches TRBD1 (5 bases). Germline CDR1 and CDR2: MNHEY and SVGAGI. Between the trimmed V and J ends, which lost 0 bases and 5 bases, there was a span of 12 bases. The CDR3 has 15 amino acids.

The V call is TRBV20-1, the J call TRBJ1-1, with D tentatively TRBD1 (5 bases). V lost 4 bases, J lost 11 bases, and 14 bases lay in between. The CDR3 has 11 residues. CDR1 and CDR2 from the germline V gene are DFQATT and SNEGSKA (reference sequence). The CDR3 bases are TGCAGTGCTAATAGCCCAGGGAGCGCTTTCTTT. This sequence encodes CSANSPGSAFF.

This clone was recorded a few times. V gene TRBV4-3 combines with J gene TRBJ2-7; 8 positions match TRBD1. This CDR3 is 16 amino acids long. V gave up 0 bases and J gave up 5 bases; unmatched junction bases: 9. Germline V gives CDR1 LGHNA, CDR2 YSLEER. The CDR3 is CASSQELKDRVHEQYF. The CDR3 coding sequence is TGCGCCAGCAGCCAAGAGTTGAAGGACAGGGTCCACGAGCAGTACTTC.

The rearrangement uses TRBV7-9 and TRBJ1-1; D gene uncertain. The germline V and J ends were trimmed by 0 bases and 8 bases, with 10 bases remaining between them. Per germline, CDR1 SEHNR and CDR2 FQNEAQ (reference sequence). The CDR3 has 13 residues. CDR3 loop: CASSLAPTAEAFF. CDR3 nucleotides: TGTGCCAGCAGCTTAGCCCCCACAGCAGAAGCTTTCTTT.